Listed here are 5 T cell receptor beta chains from one sample, sequenced in a study of radiotherapy plus CTLA-4 blockade in lung cancer (dated by TCRdb to the late 2010s). The library came from the immunoSEQ multiplex PCR assay. TCRdb took this table from immuneACCESS and kept in-frame rearrangements with V and J called. Such tables lack part of the clones; where checked against another copy, unresolved V genes explain under half of the gap, and the rest is unexplained. In all, the sample holds some 66,000 clones, and roughly four fifths of those were seen once. Roughly 4% of the sample belongs to the ten largest clones. The input for sequencing was peripheral blood, taken from a patient treated with radiotherapy plus ipilimumab. These receptors all come from a human donor with non-small cell lung cancer who had a partial response to radiotherapy plus ipilimumab.

The chain joins TRBV7-9 to TRBJ2-5; TRBD2 matches 14 bases. The CDR3 has 16 residues. Germline V lookup: CDR1 SEHNR, CDR2 FQNEAQ (reference sequence). J gave up 5 bases and V 5 bases, and 7 bases lay outside the gene matches. The CDR3 here is CASSAGLAGVSETQYF. CDR3 DNA sequence: TGTGCCAGCAGCGCGGGACTAGCGGGAGTGTCCGAGACCCAGTACTTC.

The V and J genes are TRBV5-4 and TRBJ1-5, with D maybe TRBD1 (5 bases). The CDR3 is 14 residues long. The V gene lost 2 bases and the J gene lost 2 bases, with 8 bases spanning the gap. From germline, CDR1 is SGHNT and CDR2 YYREEE (reference sequence). The DNA of the CDR3 is TGTGCCAGCAGCTTACGGGGGGGCAATCAGCCCCAGCATTTT. It encodes CASSLRGGNQPQHF. Full variable domain (outside the CDR3, taken from reference TRBV5-4 and TRBJ1-5): ETGVTQSPTHLIKTRGQQVTLRCSSQSGHNTVSWYQQALGQGPQFIFQYYREEENGRGNFPPRFSGLQFPNYSSELNVNALELDDSALYLCASSLRGGNQPQHFGDGTRLSIL.

The DNA of the CDR3 is TGTGCCAGTAGTAAGGGGATGGGAGGGCGGGTATTGATTGGAAACATTCAGTACTTC. Its protein product is CASSKGMGGRVLIGNIQYF. The chain uses TRBV19 and TRBJ2-4; 7 nucleotides agree with TRBD2. The length of the CDR3 is 19 residues. Germline assignment: CDR1 LNHDA and CDR2 SQIVND (reference sequence). Trimming removed 4 bases from V and 6 bases from J; junction bases left unmatched: 21.

The chain couples TRBV30 to TRBJ2-1; possible D gene TRBD2, 6 bases. Germline V gene lookup returns CDR1 GTSNPN and CDR2 SVGIG (reference sequence). The length of the CDR3 is 12 residues. The V gene lost 5 bases and the J gene lost 7 bases, with 12 bases spanning the gap. The CDR3 region has the DNA TGTGCCTGGGGGGACGCGGGGAATGAGCAGTTCTTC. Its translation: CAWGDAGNEQFF. Supplemented by reference TRBV30 and TRBJ2-1, the full variable domain reads SQTIHQWPATLVQPVGSPLSLECTVEGTSNPNLYWYRQAAGRGLQLLFYSVGIGQISSEVPQNLSASRPQDRQFILSSKKLLLSDSGFYLCAWGDAGNEQFFGPGTRLTVL.

In its sample, this clone was seen a few times. This sequence joins TRBV2 and TRBJ1-5, with D perhaps matching TRBD1 (6 bases). The CDR3 is 15 residues long. V was trimmed by 1 base and J by 4 bases, leaving 11 bases between them. Germline values: CDR1 SNHLY, CDR2 FYNNEI. The CDR3: CASSEEGVRNQPQHF. CDR3 nucleotides: TGTGCCAGCAGTGAAGAGGGGGTAAGGAATCAGCCCCAGCATTTT.